The clone carrying this T cell receptor beta chain came up a few times. RNA transcripts gave rise to amplified TCR beta CDR3 regions. First-round RT-PCR with HTBI primers amplified the TCR CDR3 region. TCRdb reanalysed the multiplex PCR reads using MiXCR and keeps one entry per CDR3 protein. The repertoire holds hundreds of thousands of distinct CDR3 sequences, about 14% seen once, with roughly 10% in the top ten. The data stem from a study of T cells in Graves' hyperthyroidism and ophthalmopathy. The CDR3 extends over 18 amino acids. The trim removed 6 bases at V and 9 bases at J, leaving 15 bases unmatched. Germline CDR1 reads SNHLY; CDR2 reads FYNNEI.

This chain connects TRBV2 to TRBJ2-1, with 15 bases that match TRBD2. The TCR comes from a woman aged 18-29 years with Graves' hyperthyroidism. Sequencing was done on a sample of blood. CDR3 residues: CASSPHSPGLAGGSEQFF. CDR3 bases: TGTGCCAGCAGCCCCCACTCACCGGGACTAGCGGGAGGTAGTGAGCAGTTCTTC.